This T cell receptor beta chain was recovered during a study of CD8+ T cells in alopecia areata. The CDR3 runs to 14 residues. Germline lookup yields CDR1 SGHTA and CDR2 FQGNSA. Trimming took off 1 base at V and 0 bases at J, with 7 bases between the two ends. The study, taken as a whole, reports: When scalp samples are sequenced, resident alphabeta T cells of normal skin are also captured. Clonality exceeded that of normal scalp in lesional scalp, most notably in alopecia totalis/universalis.

Extracted RNA was reverse transcribed, and the resulting cDNA served as sequencing template. The method was immunoSEQ multiplex PCR; TCRdb's version includes in-frame clones alone and lacks a portion of them. The repertoire holds about 190,000 clones, with around 60% as singletons. Concerning this clone itself: Its antigen is unknown.

The treatment was: oral pan-JAK inhibitor, 5-10 mg twice daily. Sample: CD4+ T cells sorted from blood, taken at week 4, from a patient treated with tofacitinib. The sequence was obtained from a human donor with alopecia areata. The chain couples TRBV7-2 to TRBJ2-7; D might be TRBD2 (5 bases). The CDR3: CASSLGTFSYEQYF. Written as DNA, the CDR3 is TGTGCCAGCAGCTTAGGGACTTTCTCCTACGAGCAGTACTTC.